The rows below give T cell receptor beta chains drawn from one sample of a study of preoperative IRX-2 immunotherapy in early breast cancer. Libraries were prepared by immunoSEQ multiplex PCR; TCRdb keeps only in-frame clonotypes and omits some of them. Of tens of thousands of clones listed, roughly 75% are singletons. The sequences come from lymph node tissue, collected after IRX-2 immunotherapy. The receptors were sampled from a human donor with breast cancer. CDR3s include the opening cysteine and the closing phenylalanine or tryptophan. D genes are given only for firm matches. A row's size may be missing; if present it is once, few, many or a size class.

>TRBJ1-2|once|NA|TRBV11-3
TGTGCCAGCAGCTTAGTTGACCCGAGCTATGGCTACACCTTC
CASSLVDPSYGYTF
>TRBJ2-3|once|TRBD1|TRBV9
TGTGCCAGCAGCTCCAGACCGACCAAGGGGACAGGGGTACCAGATACGCAGTATTTT
CASSSRPTKGTGVPDTQYF
>TRBJ1-1|once|NA|TRBV22-1
TGTGCCAGCAGTTACACACAGAACACTGAAGCTTTCTTT
CASSYTQNTEAFF
>TRBJ2-4|NA|TRBD1|TRBV7-7
TGTGCCAGCAGCTCACAGGGGCGTGGAAACATTCAGTACTTC
CASSSQGRGNIQYF
>TRBJ1-1|NA|NA|TRBV29-1
TGCAGCGCTCTGACAGGAGGGAACACTGAAGCTTTCTTT
CSALTGGNTEAFF
>TRBJ2-2|once|NA|TRBV28
TGTGCCAGCAGTTTGTTTCCAGCGACGAACACCGGGGAGCTGTTTTTT
CASSLFPATNTGELFF
>TRBJ1-2|NA|NA|TRBV2
TGTGCCAGCAGTTCTAACTTTCGTCAGGGTAACTATGGCTACACCTTC
CASSSNFRQGNYGYTF
>TRBJ1-3|few|NA|TRBV28
TGTGCCAGCAGTTTAAAAGGGTACGCCACCATATATTTT
CASSLKGYATIYF
>TRBJ1-2|NA|TRBD1|TRBV28
TGTGCCAGCAGTTTCCACACTCCGACAGGGATCCCAAACTATGGCTACACCTTC
CASSFHTPTGIPNYGYTF
>TRBJ1-1|NA|TRBD1|TRBV6-8
TGTGCCAGCAGTGGCTCGGGACAGGGTAGGACTGAAGCTTTCTTT
CASSGSGQGRTEAFF
>TRBJ2-7|NA|NA|TRBV29-1
TGCAGCGTTGAATCTCAGGGGAGGGAGCAGTACTTC
CSVESQGREQYF
>TRBJ2-7|NA|TRBD1|TRBV18
TGTGCCAGCTCAGGGACAGGGGACGAGCAGTACTTC
CASSGTGDEQYF
>TRBJ1-1|NA|NA|TRBV18
TGTGCCAGCTCACCAATCACGGGACAAGCTTTCTTT
CASSPITGQAFF